Below, 27 T cell receptor beta chains from the same sample are listed, as sequenced in a study of regulatory T cells in long-lasting Graves disease. The authors built TCR beta libraries using iRepertoire HTBI primers and Arm-PCR of CDR3 regions. TCRdb fed the multiplex PCR reads into MiXCR, producing one record per CDR3 protein. Of a few hundred thousand distinct CDR3 sequences listed, approximately 16% are singletons. Time point meaning: newly diagnosed GD, antithyroid drugs for less than 3 months. The TCR library was made from RNA that had been extracted from PBMCs in TRIzol. The data also belong to a second study, concerning T cells in Graves' hyperthyroidism and ophthalmopathy.

Material: peripheral blood mononuclear cells (PBMCs), obtained at new diagnosis, from a patient treated with antithyroid drugs. The receptors were sampled from a man between 35 and 55 years old with Graves disease.

Ten or more counts support this clonotype. The chain combines TRBV6-5 with TRBJ1-5; the match to TRBD1 covers 7 bases. Per germline, CDR1 MNHEY and CDR2 SVGAGI. Losses at the gene ends were 3 bases for V and 3 bases for J; bases not matched to a gene: 11. CDR3 size: 17 residues. CDR3 coding DNA: TGTGCCAGCAGTTATAAGGGGGCAGGGGCAGACAATCAGCCCCAGCATTTT. It codes for CASSYKGAGADNQPQHF.

There are many counts of this clonotype. The V gene is TRBV11-2, the J gene TRBJ2-5, with D unclear. V lost 1 base, J lost 2 bases, and 8 bases lay in between. The CDR3 runs 14 residues. CDR1 SGHAT and CDR2 FQNNGV come from the germline V gene. The DNA of the CDR3 is TGTGCCAGCAGCTTAGGCGGTCGGCAAGAGACCCAGTACTTC. Its protein product is CASSLGGRQETQYF.

The V call is TRBV6-5, the J call TRBJ1-2, with D maybe TRBD1 (6 bases). The CDR3 spans 15 residues. Trimming stripped 0 bases from V and 7 bases from J, with 15 bases between. Germline V gene data show CDR1 as MNHEY and CDR2 as SVGAGI. CDR3 bases: TGTGCCAGCAGTTACTCCTACAGGGTAGAGGGTGGCTACACCTTC. It yields the protein CASSYSYRVEGGYTF.

This clonotype showed up many times. V and J are TRBV7-3 and TRBJ1-1; TRBD1 might be the D (6 bases). With 5 bases removed from V and 0 bases from J, the gap between germline ends came to 13 bases. CDR3 length equals 15 residues. Germline V gene lookup returns CDR1 SGHTA and CDR2 FQGTGA. CDR3 in DNA: TGTGCCAGCAGCCCCGGGACAACCTTGAACACTGAAGCTTTCTTT. Encoded protein: CASSPGTTLNTEAFF.

As regards this clonotype: A read error may explain this, as a much larger clone is one base away. The gene calls are TRBV15 and TRBJ1-5; D unclear. Germline V gene data show CDR1 as LNHNV and CDR2 as YYDKDF (reference sequence). The CDR3 extends over 16 amino acids. CDR3 in amino acids: CTTSSLGRLSNQPQHF. The CDR3 DNA follows: TGTACCACCAGCAGTCTTGGCAGGTTGAGCAATCAGCCCCAGCATTTT.

The chain is built from TRBV12-3 or TRBV12-4 and TRBJ2-1; 15 nucleotides agree with TRBD2. This CDR3 spans 20 amino acids. The trim removed 3 bases at V and 4 bases at J, leaving 13 bases unmatched. The DNA of the CDR3 is TGTGCCAGCAGTTTCAAGTCCTTGGGACTAGCGGGGGGCCTGTACAATGAGCAGTTCTTC. Amino acids: CASSFKSLGLAGGLYNEQFF.

This clonotype showed up many times. The rearrangement uses TRBV27 and TRBJ2-7; the D gene is possibly TRBD1 (7 bases). The length of the CDR3 is 15 residues. Looked up from germline, CDR1 is MNHEY and CDR2 is SMNVEV (reference sequence). The V gene lost 5 bases and the J gene lost 2 bases, with 16 bases spanning the gap. CDR3 bases: TGTGCCAGCAGTACTGCGACAGGGAGGACCTACGAGCAGTACTTC. As protein: CASSTATGRTYEQYF.

The V call is TRBV2, the J call TRBJ2-7, with D hard to call. This CDR3 has 12 residues. Germline V lookup: CDR1 SNHLY, CDR2 FYNNEI. With 5 bases removed from V and 7 bases from J, the gap between germline ends came to 12 bases. The CDR3 bases are TGTGCCAGCAGTCCTTCGGAAGGGGAGCAGTACTTC. It specifies CASSPSEGEQYF.

The chain links TRBV11-2 to TRBJ1-3, with D possibly being TRBD1 (6 bases). Germline V lookup: CDR1 SGHAT, CDR2 FQNNGV. The CDR3 runs to 14 residues. Trimming took 7 bases from V and 4 from J, leaving 14 bases between them. In DNA, the CDR3 is TGTGCCAGCAACTCAACAGGGACAGGAAACACCATATATTTT. This translates into CASNSTGTGNTIYF. Supplemented by reference TRBV11-2 and TRBJ1-3, the full variable domain reads EAGVAQSPRYKIIEKRQSVAFWCNPISGHATLYWYQQILGQGPKLLIQFQNNGVVDDSQLPKDRFSAERLKGVDSTLKIQPAKLEDSAVYLCASNSTGTGNTIYFGEGSWLTVV.

In its sample, this clonotype was seen many times. The chain links TRBV12-3 or TRBV12-4 to TRBJ2-2; 7 bases map to TRBD1. V dropped 1 base and J dropped 7; count of bases not matched to a gene: 6. This CDR3 is 15 amino acids long. The CDR3 DNA reads TGTGCCAGCAGTTTAGGACAGGGATACATCGGGGAGCTGTTTTTT. It yields the protein CASSLGQGYIGELFF.

This clonotype was counted a few times. The V and J genes are TRBV5-1 and TRBJ2-7; D not certain. The CDR3 sequence is 15 residues long. Germline CDR1 and CDR2: SGHRS and YFSETQ. V shed 0 bases and J shed 4 bases, with 14 bases lying between them. This CDR3 reads CASSLGTMNQYEQYF. CDR3 DNA sequence: TGCGCCAGCAGCTTGGGGACCATGAACCAGTACGAGCAGTACTTC.

At least ten counts were recorded for this clonotype. This chain joins TRBV15 and TRBJ2-7, with a weak D call TRBD2 (5 bases). V lost 3 bases, J lost 2 bases, and 11 bases lay in between. CDR3 length: 14 amino acids. Per the germline V gene, CDR1 is LNHNV and CDR2 is YYDKDF (reference sequence). In DNA, the CDR3 is TGTGCCACCAGCAGGGACCCCGGGGCCTACGAGCAGTACTTC. Translated, it gives CATSRDPGAYEQYF.

This chain uses TRBV5-4 with TRBJ1-1; D remains ambiguous. Trimming pared 0 bases from V and 5 bases from J, leaving 14 bases between. This CDR3 spans 15 amino acids. In germline, CDR1 is SGHNT, CDR2 YYREEE (reference sequence). In nucleotides, the CDR3 is TGTGCCAGCAGCTTGGCCGGGTCCTTGGGGACTGAAGCTTTCTTT. This encodes CASSLAGSLGTEAFF.

Many counts were recorded for this clonotype. The V and J genes are TRBV12-3 or TRBV12-4 and TRBJ2-3, with a weak D call TRBD2 (5 bases). The ends were cut back, 3 bases at V and 9 bases at J, with 19 bases in the middle. The CDR3 is made up of 15 amino acids. The CDR3 region is CASSLSLITSGTQYF. CDR3 coding DNA: TGTGCCAGCAGTTTGAGCCTCATAACTTCGGGGACGCAGTATTTT.

At least ten counts were recorded for this clonotype. CDR3 coding DNA: TGTGCCAGCAGTCCGCATGACAGGGTGGACACTGAAGCTTTCTTT. Amino acids: CASSPHDRVDTEAFF. J is TRBJ1-1 and V is TRBV27; 7 positions agree with TRBD1. The CDR3 extends over 15 amino acids. V gave up 5 bases and J gave up 3 bases; unmatched junction bases: 9. CDR1 and CDR2 (germline): MNHEY, SMNVEV (reference sequence).

This clonotype showed up many times. The V call is TRBV4-1, the J call TRBJ2-3; D unresolved. The germline V gene has CDR1 MGHRA and CDR2 YSYEKL. The CDR3 runs 15 residues. Trimming removed 2 bases from V and 5 bases from J, with 14 bases in between. CDR3 sequence (DNA): TGCGCCAGCAGCCAAAATCCTAGTCAGATAGATACGCAGTATTTT. Residues: CASSQNPSQIDTQYF.

The V call is TRBV7-9, the J call TRBJ1-4; D unclear. Trimming pared 2 bases from V and 2 bases from J, leaving 3 bases between. This CDR3 is 13 amino acids long. Germline loops: CDR1 SEHNR, CDR2 FQNEAQ (reference sequence). CDR3 sequence (DNA): TGTGCCAGCAGCTTAAGCACTAATGAAAAACTGTTTTTT. Translation: CASSLSTNEKLFF.

The chain has TRBV28 and TRBJ1-6; the match to TRBD1 covers 7 bases. The germline V gene has CDR1 MDHEN and CDR2 SYDVKM. The CDR3 contains 14 residues. The J segment lost 5 bases and the V segment lost 5 bases, leaving 3 bases of the junction unmatched. For the CDR3, the DNA is TGTGCCAGCAGTGGGGGACAGAATAATTCACCCCTCCACTTT. The encoded protein is CASSGGQNNSPLHF.

V usage is TRBV3-2 and J usage is TRBJ2-1; the table's D gene call, TRBD2, was not cross checked with the DNA. TRBV3-2 is tagged as a pseudogene. This CDR3 has 15 amino acids. DNA of the CDR3: TGTGCCAGACCTCGATGGCGGGGGGGCCCGGATGAGCAGTTCTTC. Residues: CARPRWRGGPDEQFF.

This clonotype was counted many times. The chain employs TRBV6-2 or TRBV6-3 and TRBJ2-5; D remains ambiguous. The CDR3 extends over 15 amino acids. Germline V CDR1 and CDR2: MNHEY, SVGEGT. The germline V and J ends were trimmed by 0 bases and 0 bases, with 8 bases remaining between them. The CDR3 nucleotides read TGTGCCAGCAGTTACTCCCCTGGGTACCAAGAGACCCAGTACTTC. Translation gives CASSYSPGYQETQYF.

This clonotype was counted ten times or more. The genes are TRBV7-9 and TRBJ2-3; no clear D gene. Trimming cost V 6 bases and J 1 base, with 14 bases left between them. The germline gives CDR1 SEHNR, CDR2 FQNEAQ (reference sequence). The CDR3 has 15 residues. This CDR3 is CASRRTGIRTDTQYF. As DNA, the CDR3 is TGTGCCAGCAGGCGGACGGGTATTCGCACAGATACGCAGTATTTT. The complete variable domain, with remaining parts taken from reference TRBV7-9 and TRBJ2-3, reads DTGVSQNPRHKITKRGQNVTFRCDPISEHNRLYWYRQTLGQGPEFLTYFQNEAQLEKSRLLSDRFSAERPKGSFSTLEIQRTEQGDSAMYLCASRRTGIRTDTQYFGPGTRLTVL.

There are many counts of this clonotype. The genes are TRBV20-1 and TRBJ2-3; D is undetermined. Per germline, CDR1 DFQATT and CDR2 SNEGSKA (reference sequence). The germline V and J ends were trimmed by 5 bases and 8 bases, with 8 bases remaining between them. The CDR3 covers 10 residues. CDR3 amino acids: CSAQYGTQYF. DNA for the CDR3: TGCAGTGCTCAGTATGGTACGCAGTATTTT.

Ten or more counts support this clonotype. This chain connects TRBV20-1 to TRBJ1-1; 9 bases map to TRBD1. The CDR3 is 17 amino acids. The V gene end was trimmed by 4 bases and the J gene end by 0 bases; junction bases not matched to a gene: 12. Germline CDR1 and CDR2: DFQATT and SNEGSKA (reference sequence). The CDR3 loop is CSATGTGTPNMNTEAFF. For the CDR3, the DNA is TGCAGTGCTACCGGGACAGGGACCCCTAACATGAACACTGAAGCTTTCTTT.

A remark on this clonotype: This CDR3 fails to terminate in the conserved phenylalanine or tryptophan, so it likely reflects a read error. The V call is TRBV30, the J call TRBJ1-1; the D is unclear. Germline V lookup: CDR1 GTSNPN, CDR2 SVGIG (reference sequence). This CDR3 spans 11 amino acids. Trimming cost V 2 bases and J 11 bases, with 12 bases left between them. CDR3 amino acids: CAWSSGGWAFL. CDR3 nucleotide sequence: TGTGCCTGGAGTTCTGGAGGGTGGGCTTTCCTT.

Ten or more counts support this clonotype. The chain couples TRBV6-2 or TRBV6-3 to TRBJ2-7; D may be TRBD1 (5 bases). Deletions cut 6 bases from V and 0 bases from J, with 15 bases between. There are 15 residues in the CDR3. The germline gives CDR1 MNHEY, CDR2 SVGEGT. The CDR3 sequence: CASRDRQYPSYEQYF. The CDR3 DNA reads TGTGCCAGCAGGGATCGACAGTATCCCTCCTACGAGCAGTACTTC.

The V and J genes are TRBV28 and TRBJ1-5; a weak D match, TRBD1 (6 bases). There are 17 residues in the CDR3. From germline, CDR1 is MDHEN and CDR2 SYDVKM. Trimming removed 3 bases at V and 0 bases at J, with 15 bases between. The CDR3 sequence: CASSFLEQGNSNQPQHF. The CDR3 DNA sequence: TGTGCCAGCAGTTTTCTGGAACAGGGAAATAGCAATCAGCCCCAGCATTTT.

This clonotype was counted between two and nine times. This chain connects TRBV5-1 to TRBJ1-1; tentative D call: TRBD1 (5 bases). Deletions cut 0 bases from V and 4 bases from J, with 7 bases between. The germline CDR1 and CDR2 sequences are SGHRS and YFSETQ. This CDR3 region has 13 residues. The CDR3 DNA is TGCGCCAGCAGCTTGGACAGGCCCACTGAAGCTTTCTTT. Translation gives CASSLDRPTEAFF.